This TCR beta chain was retrieved from a study of blood T cells in healthy people across ages. General study points: PBMCs went unsorted, and a conclusive naive versus antigen-experienced comparison was therefore prevented. Strong correlation was found linking TCR beta diversity to naive T cell percentage. Roughly linearly, TCR beta diversity per million T cells fell as age increased.

Isolation recovered at least 7 million PBMCs from every sample. A second about 7 to 11 cycle PCR used barcoded and J-beta primers. TCRdb re-called the 5' RACE reads through MiXCR, storing one row per CDR3 protein. Of about 730,000 distinct CDR3 sequences in the sample, about 40% were seen once. As concerns this clonotype: The antigen is undetermined.

Trimming took 5 bases from V and 0 from J, leaving 10 bases between them. This CDR3 has 14 residues. Germline values: CDR1 SEHNR, CDR2 FQNEAQ (reference sequence). The material sequenced was blood. This sequence joins TRBV7-9 and TRBJ1-1, with D possibly TRBD1 on 6 matching bases. The receptor was derived from a woman in her sixties in good health. The CDR3 bases are TGTGCCAGCAGCCGGACAGATATGAACACTGAAGCTTTCTTT. Its translation is CASSRTDMNTEAFF.